The 18 T cell receptor beta chains listed next were all sequenced from one sample in a study of cytomegalovirus exposure and HLA in healthy donors. Profiled with immunoSEQ multiplex PCR; TCRdb holds only in-frame clones, not every one. The sample has fewer than 200,000 clones, approximately 86% seen once. The sequenced sample was PBMCs. The receptors come from a woman aged 18-29 years in good health and CMV-seronegative.

The chain links TRBV5-1 to TRBJ1-3; no firm D call. The CDR3 contains 16 residues. The germline V and J ends were trimmed by 5 bases and 0 bases, with 15 bases remaining between them. CDR1 is SGHRS and CDR2 is YFSETQ in the germline V gene. Here the CDR3 reads CASRDGTSLSGNTIYF. As DNA, the CDR3 is TGCGCCAGCAGAGACGGAACTAGTCTCTCTGGAAACACCATATATTTT.

V usage is TRBV29-1 and J usage is TRBJ1-1, with D unclear. Germline-derived CDR1 and CDR2 are SQVTM and ANQGSEA. The CDR3 has 13 amino acids. Trimming took off 7 bases at V and 1 base at J, with 13 bases between the two ends. The CDR3 bases are TGCAGCGCCGGCGGGTCGCCGAACACTGAAGCTTTCTTT. Translation gives CSAGGSPNTEAFF.

The chain recombines TRBV30 with TRBJ1-6; TRBD1 aligns across 8 bases. Germline V lookup: CDR1 GTSNPN, CDR2 SVGIG (reference sequence). This CDR3 contains 15 residues. V shed 3 bases and J 7 bases; nucleotides not matched to a gene: 8. CDR3 nucleotides: TGTGCCTGGAGAAATAGACAGGGGACGAATTCACCCCTCCACTTT. Residues: CAWRNRQGTNSPLHF.

The chain is built from TRBV4-1 and TRBJ1-1, with 7 bases lining up with TRBD1. V shed 2 bases, J shed 5 bases, and the junction held 17 bases outside the gene matches. The germline V gene has CDR1 MGHRA and CDR2 YSYEKL. This CDR3 is 18 amino acids long. DNA for the CDR3: TGCGCCAGCAGCCAAAGCGGCCCAAATACAGGGGCTCAGACTGAAGCTTTCTTT. It is translated as CASSQSGPNTGAQTEAFF.

This chain joins TRBV19 and TRBJ2-7, with D unresolved. The CDR3 is made up of 11 amino acids. Trimming stripped 3 bases from V and 7 bases from J, with 7 bases between. Germline CDR1 reads LNHDA; CDR2 reads SQIVND (reference sequence). The chain's CDR3 is CASSIGLEQYF. The DNA of the CDR3 is TGTGCCAGTAGTATCGGTCTTGAGCAGTACTTC.

This clone is medium-sized (0.01 to 0.1%) by share. The chain has TRBV4-1 and TRBJ1-2; unclear D gene. This CDR3 spans 14 amino acids. The germline gives CDR1 MGHRA, CDR2 YSYEKL. Trimming pared 4 bases from V and 0 bases from J, leaving 9 bases between. This CDR3 reads CASSLSPANYGYTF. The CDR3 DNA follows: TGCGCCAGCAGCCTTTCACCAGCTAACTATGGCTACACCTTC.

This rearrangement joins TRBV2 to TRBJ1-3, with D possibly being TRBD1 (5 bases). Germline V gene sequence: CDR1 SNHLY, CDR2 FYNNEI. Trimming pared 5 bases from V and 6 bases from J, leaving 11 bases between. The CDR3 extends over 13 amino acids. The CDR3 DNA follows: TGTGCCAGCAGTCAGGGAATTGAAAACACCATATATTTT. This translates into CASSQGIENTIYF.

The chain links TRBV5-6 to TRBJ2-7; TRBD1 might be the D (5 bases). The CDR3 has 13 residues. From germline, CDR1 is SGHDT and CDR2 YYEEEE. Trimming stripped 3 bases from V and 3 bases from J, with 10 bases between. The DNA of the CDR3 is TGTGCCAGCAGCTCCACTGACAGCTACGAGCAGTACTTC. Translated, it gives CASSSTDSYEQYF.

The gene calls are TRBV2 and TRBJ2-1, with a tentative D call TRBD2 (6 bases). Germline V gene data show CDR1 as SNHLY and CDR2 as FYNNEI. The CDR3 runs 15 residues. Between the trimmed V and J ends, which lost 6 bases and 0 bases, there was a span of 12 bases. The CDR3 is CASRVGAGSYNEQFF. The DNA for the CDR3 is TGTGCCAGCAGGGTCGGAGCGGGCTCCTACAATGAGCAGTTCTTC.

V and J are TRBV10-1 and TRBJ2-1; D remains ambiguous. The CDR3 contains 13 residues. The V end was cut by 6 bases, the J end by 8 bases, with 14 bases between. The germline V gene encodes CDR1 WNHNN and CDR2 SYGVQD (reference sequence). CDR3 amino acids: CASSRTLSDEQFF. In nucleotides, the CDR3 is TGCGCCAGCAGCCGTACCTTAAGCGATGAGCAGTTCTTC.

The chain is built from TRBV20-1 and TRBJ1-2; D is ambiguous. V was cut by 2 bases and J by 5 bases, with 6 bases left in between. The CDR3 length is 11 residues. Germline CDR1 is DFQATT and CDR2 is SNEGSKA (reference sequence). The CDR3 here is CSARPLYGYTF. The CDR3 DNA reads as TGCAGTGCTAGACCCCTTTATGGCTACACCTTC.

The sample holds one count of this clone. The J gene is TRBJ2-5, the V gene TRBV9; D may be TRBD1 (5 bases). This CDR3 comprises 15 residues. Germline CDR1 is SGDLS and CDR2 is YYNGEE. V dropped 0 bases and J dropped 4 bases, with 13 bases sitting between them. This chain's CDR3 is CASSVGYGARETQYF. DNA of the CDR3: TGTGCCAGCAGCGTAGGGTATGGGGCCAGAGAGACCCAGTACTTC.

V is TRBV5-1 and J is TRBJ2-1; 13 nucleotides agree with TRBD2. V dropped 0 bases and J dropped 10; count of bases not matched to a gene: 7. From germline, CDR1 is SGHRS and CDR2 YFSETQ. The CDR3 runs 16 residues. CDR3 region: CASSLGTSGGAAEQFF. DNA for the CDR3: TGCGCCAGCAGCTTGGGTACTAGCGGGGGGGCTGCCGAGCAGTTCTTC.

The V gene is TRBV27, the J gene TRBJ1-2; D is ambiguous. The germline CDR1 and CDR2 sequences are MNHEY and SMNVEV (reference sequence). V shed 4 bases and J shed 3 bases, with 18 bases lying between them. This CDR3 region has 16 residues. The CDR3 sequence is CASSSLLPRGHYGYTF. The DNA for the CDR3 is TGTGCCAGCAGTTCCTTGCTCCCGAGAGGGCACTATGGCTACACCTTC.

This clone was counted only a few times. The chain recombines TRBV6-5 with TRBJ2-5; the D gene is possibly TRBD1 (6 bases). This CDR3 contains 15 residues. Germline CDR1 and CDR2: MNHEY and SVGAGI. V lost 9 bases to trimming and J lost 8 bases, with 25 bases between them. DNA of the CDR3: TGTGCCAGTCAACAGGGAAGGGTAGCCCCTGAAACCCAGTACTTC. Protein: CASQQGRVAPETQYF.

This chain links TRBV6-5 with TRBJ1-1; D gene unclear. The CDR3 consists of 14 residues. Trimming pared 0 bases from V and 3 bases from J, leaving 8 bases between. Germline-derived CDR1 and CDR2 are MNHEY and SVGAGI. CDR3 in DNA: TGTGCCAGCAGTTACTCAATTCGAGACACTGAAGCTTTCTTT. Translating gives CASSYSIRDTEAFF.

Only one count was recorded for this clone. The chain has TRBV5-4 and TRBJ2-3, with 15 bases identical to TRBD2. The germline CDR1 and CDR2 sequences are SGHNT and YYREEE (reference sequence). Losses at the gene ends were 3 bases for V and 3 bases for J; bases not matched to a gene: 8. This CDR3 has 18 residues. CDR3 region: CASSSLRTSGRATDTQYF. The CDR3 DNA reads TGTGCCAGCAGCTCCCTGAGGACTAGCGGGAGGGCAACAGATACGCAGTATTTT.

J is TRBJ1-1 and V is TRBV7-3; no clear D gene. Germline CDR1 and CDR2: SGHTA and FQGTGA. Trimming removed 3 bases at V and 0 bases at J, with 5 bases between. CDR3 length equals 13 residues. DNA for the CDR3: TGTGCCAGCAGCTTGGGCATGAACACTGAAGCTTTCTTT. This encodes CASSLGMNTEAFF.